This is a list of T cell receptor beta chains from one sample in a study of blood T cell repertoires in COVID-19. The method was immunoSEQ multiplex PCR; TCRdb's version includes in-frame clones alone and lacks a portion of them. The profile shows about 250,000 clones, 88% of them singletons. The source material was peripheral blood. Receptors were obtained from a woman aged 25 to 39 with COVID-19, enrolled during active disease. Each CDR3 is given with its conserved first and last residue. D genes are given only for firm matches. Size is stated for part of the rows, as once, few or many counts, or as a class when the clone is expanded.

j_call clone_size v_call d_call cdr3_nt cdr3_aa
TRBJ2-1 . TRBV7-9 . TGTGCCAGCAGCCCCATTAGGGAACCAAGGGGGGGAGGCAGCAATGAGCAGTTCTTC CASSPIREPRGGGSNEQFF
TRBJ2-3 . TRBV4-1 . TGCGCCAGCAGCCAAACTATAGCGGTCCCGGGTACGCAGTATTTT CASSQTIAVPGTQYF
TRBJ2-4 . TRBV28 . TGTGCCAGCAGTTTGAACGGTGGCAGGGACACCCGAAACATTCAGTACTTC CASSLNGGRDTRNIQYF
TRBJ2-3 once TRBV24-1 TRBD1 TGTGCCACCAGTACCCCGGGACAGGGGGCCCCTGGGACAGATACGCAGTATTTT CATSTPGQGAPGTDTQYF
TRBJ2-3 . TRBV18 . TGTGCCAGCTCACCACGGTTAGAATTACTTGGAGATACGCAGTATTTT CASSPRLELLGDTQYF
TRBJ1-2 once TRBV29-1 TRBD1 TGCAGCGTAGACTTCCGGGACAGCCACTATGGCTACACCTTC CSVDFRDSHYGYTF
TRBJ2-1 . TRBV29-1 TRBD2 TGCAGCTTTTGGGAGCGGGGGCCCTACAATGAGCAGTTCTTC CSFWERGPYNEQFF
TRBJ2-1 . TRBV6-2/TRBV6-3 TRBD2 TGTGCCAGCAGTGGACTAGCGGGGGGCCAAAGGTACAATGAGCAGTTCTTC CASSGLAGGQRYNEQFF
TRBJ1-1 . TRBV5-4 . TGTGCCAGCAGCTTGACCCAGGGGAGCACTGAAGCTTTCTTT CASSLTQGSTEAFF
TRBJ1-4 . TRBV7-2 . TGTGCCAGCAGCTTAGTTTCAGCAACTAATGAAAAACTGTTTTTT CASSLVSATNEKLFF
TRBJ1-5 few TRBV7-2 TRBD1 TGTGCCAGCAGCTTAGACCGGGACAGGGGGGTTGGCAATCAGCCCCAGCATTTT CASSLDRDRGVGNQPQHF
TRBJ1-1 . TRBV6-5 . TGTGCCAGCAGGGTAGATGGAGTCCCGAACACTGAAGCTTTCTTT CASRVDGVPNTEAFF
TRBJ1-3 . TRBV10-2 . TGCGCCACCCAACTAGGATCTGGAAACACCATATATTTT CATQLGSGNTIYF
TRBJ2-3 . TRBV25-1 TRBD1 TGTGCCAGCCGACGACAGGGGACAGATACGCAGTATTTT CASRRQGTDTQYF
TRBJ1-1 . TRBV9 . TGTGCCAGCAGCGTACTTCCGGGACAAAACACTGAAGCTTTCTTT CASSVLPGQNTEAFF